The rows below give T cell receptor beta chains drawn from one sample of a study of OX40 agonist ivuxolimab in advanced cancers. Assay: immunoSEQ multiplex PCR; the TCRdb copy retains only in-frame clones and omits some. Of about 76,000 clones detected, approximately 88% appear once; the ten largest clones hold about an eighth. The sample consisted of CD4+ or CD8+ T cells sorted from blood, taken in a trial of the OX40 agonist ivuxolimab. The source of these receptors is an adult with an advanced solid tumor such as melanoma, head and neck, liver or kidney cancer. The conserved cysteine and the conserved F or W are not part of the CDR3 here. The size of a clone is reported for some rows only, either as once, few or many, or as a class for expanded clones.

CDR3 protein	V gene	J gene	clone size
ASNHQDTQY	TRBV6-6	TRBJ2-3	NA
ASSPGQDYGYT	TRBV16	TRBJ1-2	NA
ASREFPGAQETQY	TRBV6-1	TRBJ2-5	NA
ASSYLGRSNQPQH	TRBV6-6	TRBJ1-5	NA
ASTRPGGLLNTEAF	TRBV28	TRBJ1-1	NA
ASSTTYEQY	TRBV6-5	TRBJ2-7	NA
ASSPSLQETQY	TRBV18	TRBJ2-5	NA
ASSTGTGDGYT	TRBV27	TRBJ1-2	NA
ASSHPDEGTEYEQY	TRBV9	TRBJ2-7	once
ASIGGLAGEETQY	TRBV6-5	TRBJ2-5	NA
SVDGGLHGYT	TRBV29-1	TRBJ1-2	NA
ASSWDRGTDTQY	TRBV5-6	TRBJ2-3	NA
ASSESMGTYGYT	TRBV25-1	TRBJ1-2	NA
ASSPPVGPTYEQY	TRBV18	TRBJ2-7	once
ASSEGPEAGPRGDTQY	TRBV25-1	TRBJ2-3	once
ASSLFGQGGYGYT	TRBV7-2	TRBJ1-2	NA
ASRRSSGSHEQY	TRBV11-2	TRBJ2-7	few
AISESGLGNTGELF	TRBV10-3	TRBJ2-2	NA
ASSLPAEETQY	TRBV7-9	TRBJ2-5	NA
ASSGAGSRSTDTQY	TRBV5-6	TRBJ2-3	NA
ANLPQGELF	TRBV7-9	TRBJ2-2	NA
ASSPTRVSPHEQY	TRBV18	TRBJ2-7	once
ASSIVEGASYEQY	TRBV19	TRBJ2-7	NA
ASSYASYEQY	TRBV6-6	TRBJ2-7	NA
ASSRTTGEGFYEQY	TRBV4-1	TRBJ2-7	NA
ASSYYEQY	TRBV28	TRBJ2-7	NA
SVAVGFYEQY	TRBV29-1	TRBJ2-7	once